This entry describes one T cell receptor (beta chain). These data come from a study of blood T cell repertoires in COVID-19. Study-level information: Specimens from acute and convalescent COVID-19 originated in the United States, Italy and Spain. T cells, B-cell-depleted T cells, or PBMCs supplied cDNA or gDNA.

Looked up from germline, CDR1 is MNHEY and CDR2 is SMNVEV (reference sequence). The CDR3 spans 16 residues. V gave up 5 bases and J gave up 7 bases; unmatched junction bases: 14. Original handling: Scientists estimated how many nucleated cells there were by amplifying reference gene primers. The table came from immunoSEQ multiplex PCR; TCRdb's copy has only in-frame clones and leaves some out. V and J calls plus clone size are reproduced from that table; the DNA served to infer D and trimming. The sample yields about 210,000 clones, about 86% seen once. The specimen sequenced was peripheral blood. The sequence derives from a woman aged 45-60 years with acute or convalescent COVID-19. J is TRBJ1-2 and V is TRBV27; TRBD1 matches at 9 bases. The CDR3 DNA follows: TGTGCCAGCAGTCCACAGACCGGGACAGGGTTGGGTGGCTACACCTTC. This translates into CASSPQTGTGLGGYTF.